This T cell receptor (beta chain) was recorded in a study of blood T cells in healthy people across ages. Study results and caveats: There were more naive CD4+ cells and higher diversity in long-lived donors than in aged donors.

As concerns this clonotype: What it binds is unknown.

A second PCR, run for roughly 7 to 12 cycles, used a sample-barcoded 5' primer plus a J-beta primer mix. Sequencing of every sample gave 2.5 million or more CDR3-containing paired-end reads. TCRdb reprocessed the 5' RACE reads with MiXCR, giving one entry per CDR3 protein. This sample has approximately 1,100,000 distinct CDR3 sequences, with 40% to 45% found just once. CDR1 SEHNR and CDR2 FQNEAQ come from the germline V gene (reference sequence). V trimming: 5 bases; J trimming: 8 bases; junction bases outside the gene matches: 7. This CDR3 has 14 amino acids. Each donor gave roughly 9.8 milliliters of peripheral blood.

The TCR sequence derives from a woman aged 60-70 years in good health. The sequencing sample was made of blood. This rearrangement joins TRBV7-9 to TRBJ2-1, with 9 bases lining up with TRBD2. This chain's CDR3 is CASSGVAGEYEQFF. The CDR3 DNA reads TGTGCCAGCAGCGGCGTAGCGGGAGAGTATGAGCAGTTCTTC. Full variable domain (remainder filled in from reference TRBV7-9 and TRBJ2-1): DTGVSQNPRHKITKRGQNVTFRCDPISEHNRLYWYRQTLGQGPEFLTYFQNEAQLEKSRLLSDRFSAERPKGSFSTLEIQRTEQGDSAMYLCASSGVAGEYEQFFGPGTRLTVL.